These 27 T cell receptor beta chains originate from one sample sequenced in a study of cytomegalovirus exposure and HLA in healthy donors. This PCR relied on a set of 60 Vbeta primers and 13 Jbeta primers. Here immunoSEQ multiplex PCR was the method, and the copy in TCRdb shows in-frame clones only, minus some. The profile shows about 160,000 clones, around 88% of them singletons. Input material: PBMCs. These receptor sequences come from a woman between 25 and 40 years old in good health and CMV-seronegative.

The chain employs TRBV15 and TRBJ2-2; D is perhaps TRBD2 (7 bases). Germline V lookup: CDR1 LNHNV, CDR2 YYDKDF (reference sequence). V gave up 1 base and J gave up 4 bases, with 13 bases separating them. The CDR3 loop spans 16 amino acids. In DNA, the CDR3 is TGTGCCACCAGCAGAGGCGGGGGCGATAGCACCGGGGAGCTGTTTTTT. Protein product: CATSRGGGDSTGELFF.

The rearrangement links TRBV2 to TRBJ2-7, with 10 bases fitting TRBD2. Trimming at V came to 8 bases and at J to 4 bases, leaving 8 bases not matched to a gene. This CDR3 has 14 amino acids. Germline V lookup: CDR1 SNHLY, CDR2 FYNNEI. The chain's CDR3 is CASVSSGSYYEQYF. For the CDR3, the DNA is TGTGCCAGCGTTTCTAGCGGGAGCTATTACGAGCAGTACTTC.

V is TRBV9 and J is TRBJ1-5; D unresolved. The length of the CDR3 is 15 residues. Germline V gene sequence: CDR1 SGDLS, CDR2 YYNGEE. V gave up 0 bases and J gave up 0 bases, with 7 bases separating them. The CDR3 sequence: CASSVGPDSNQPQHF. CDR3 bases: TGTGCCAGCAGCGTAGGGCCTGATAGCAATCAGCCCCAGCATTTT.

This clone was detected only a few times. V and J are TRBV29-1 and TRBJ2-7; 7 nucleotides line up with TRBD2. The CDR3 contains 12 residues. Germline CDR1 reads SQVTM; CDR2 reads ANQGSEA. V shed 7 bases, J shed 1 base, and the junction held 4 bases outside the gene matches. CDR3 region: CSALAESYEQYF. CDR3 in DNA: TGCAGCGCCCTAGCGGAGTCCTACGAGCAGTACTTC.

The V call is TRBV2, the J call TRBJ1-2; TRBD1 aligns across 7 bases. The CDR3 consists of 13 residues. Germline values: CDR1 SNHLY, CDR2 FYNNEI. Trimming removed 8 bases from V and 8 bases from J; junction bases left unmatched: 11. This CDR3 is CASEGQTRRGYTF. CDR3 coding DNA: TGTGCCAGCGAGGGACAGACGAGAAGAGGCTACACCTTC.

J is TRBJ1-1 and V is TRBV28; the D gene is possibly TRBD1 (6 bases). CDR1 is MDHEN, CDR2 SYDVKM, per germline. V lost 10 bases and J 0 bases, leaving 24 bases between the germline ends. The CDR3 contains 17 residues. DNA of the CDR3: TGTGCCACAAGTCCGGGCAGGGGCGTTGGTGTGAACACTGAAGCTTTCTTT. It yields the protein CATSPGRGVGVNTEAFF.

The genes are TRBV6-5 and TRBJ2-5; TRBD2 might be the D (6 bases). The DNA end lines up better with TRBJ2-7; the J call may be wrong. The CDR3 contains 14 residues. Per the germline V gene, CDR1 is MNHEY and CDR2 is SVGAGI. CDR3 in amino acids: CASSWDSYTYEQYF. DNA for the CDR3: TGTGCCAGCAGTTGGGACTCCTACACCTACGAGCAGTACTTC.

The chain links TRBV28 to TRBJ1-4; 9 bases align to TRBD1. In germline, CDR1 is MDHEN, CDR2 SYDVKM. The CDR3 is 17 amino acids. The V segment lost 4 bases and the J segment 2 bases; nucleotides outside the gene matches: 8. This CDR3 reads CASSSGDRVRTNEKLFF. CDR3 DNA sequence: TGTGCCAGCAGTTCGGGGGACAGGGTCAGGACTAATGAAAAACTGTTTTTT.

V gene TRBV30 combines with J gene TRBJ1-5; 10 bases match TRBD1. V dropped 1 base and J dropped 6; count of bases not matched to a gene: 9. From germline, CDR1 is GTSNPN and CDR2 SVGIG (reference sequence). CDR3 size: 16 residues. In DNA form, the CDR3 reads TGTGCCTGGAGTGGTCTAGGGACAGGGGTTCGTCAGCCCCAGCATTTT. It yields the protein CAWSGLGTGVRQPQHF. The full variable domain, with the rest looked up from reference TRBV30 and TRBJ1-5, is SQTIHQWPATLVQPVGSPLSLECTVEGTSNPNLYWYRQAAGRGLQLLFYSVGIGQISSEVPQNLSASRPQDRQFILSSKKLLLSDSGFYLCAWSGLGTGVRQPQHFGDGTRLSIL.

The CDR3 DNA is TGCGCCAGCAGTCTTTCATGGAGGGGAGCTTTCTTT. It specifies CASSLSWRGAFF. The chain joins TRBV23-1 to TRBJ1-1; TRBD1 is a possible D gene (5 bases). TRBV23-1 is an ORF; its function is uncertain. The germline V and J ends were trimmed by 4 bases and 10 bases, with 13 bases remaining between them. The CDR3 extends over 12 amino acids.

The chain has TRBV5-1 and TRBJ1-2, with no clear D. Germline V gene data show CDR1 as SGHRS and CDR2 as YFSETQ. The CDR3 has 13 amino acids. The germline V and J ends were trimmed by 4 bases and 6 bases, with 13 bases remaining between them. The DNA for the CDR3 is TGCGCCAGCAGCCCCCTCTCTCTCGATGGCTACACCTTC. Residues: CASSPLSLDGYTF.

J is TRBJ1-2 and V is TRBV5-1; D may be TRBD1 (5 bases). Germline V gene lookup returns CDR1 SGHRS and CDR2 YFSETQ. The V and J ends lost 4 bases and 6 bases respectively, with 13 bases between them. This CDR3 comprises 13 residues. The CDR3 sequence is CASSMNQGNGYTF. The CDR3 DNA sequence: TGCGCCAGCAGCATGAACCAGGGAAATGGCTACACCTTC.

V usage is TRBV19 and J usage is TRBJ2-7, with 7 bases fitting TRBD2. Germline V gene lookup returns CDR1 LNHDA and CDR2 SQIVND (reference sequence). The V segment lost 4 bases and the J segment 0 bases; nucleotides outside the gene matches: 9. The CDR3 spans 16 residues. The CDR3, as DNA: TGTGCCAGTAGTAAGCCCCTGGGGGGGAGCTCCTACGAGCAGTACTTC. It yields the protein CASSKPLGGSSYEQYF.

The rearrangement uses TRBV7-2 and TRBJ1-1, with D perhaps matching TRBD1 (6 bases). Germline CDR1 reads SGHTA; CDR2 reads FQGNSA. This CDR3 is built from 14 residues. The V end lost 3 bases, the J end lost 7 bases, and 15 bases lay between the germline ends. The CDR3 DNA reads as TGTGCCAGCAGCTTCGGCGGGGGCTATAGTGAAGCTTTCTTT. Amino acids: CASSFGGGYSEAFF.

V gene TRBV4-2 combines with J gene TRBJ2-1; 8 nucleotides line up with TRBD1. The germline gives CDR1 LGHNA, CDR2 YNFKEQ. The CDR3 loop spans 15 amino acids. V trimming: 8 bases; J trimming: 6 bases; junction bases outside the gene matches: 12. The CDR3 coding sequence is TGTGCCAGCGAGCCGCACAGGGGGTCGTTCAATGAGCAGTTCTTC. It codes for CASEPHRGSFNEQFF.

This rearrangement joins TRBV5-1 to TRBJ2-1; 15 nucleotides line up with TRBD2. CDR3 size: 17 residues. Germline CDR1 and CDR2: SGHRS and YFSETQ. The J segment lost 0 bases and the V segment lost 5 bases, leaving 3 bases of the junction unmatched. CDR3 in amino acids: CASRGLAGGPSYNEQFF. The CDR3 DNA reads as TGCGCCAGCAGGGGACTAGCGGGAGGACCCTCCTACAATGAGCAGTTCTTC.

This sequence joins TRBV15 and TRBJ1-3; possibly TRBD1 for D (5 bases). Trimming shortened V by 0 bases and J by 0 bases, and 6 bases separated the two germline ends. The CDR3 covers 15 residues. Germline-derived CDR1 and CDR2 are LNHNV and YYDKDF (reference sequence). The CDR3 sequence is CATSRDRDSGNTIYF. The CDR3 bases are TGTGCCACCAGCAGAGACAGGGACTCTGGAAACACCATATATTTT.

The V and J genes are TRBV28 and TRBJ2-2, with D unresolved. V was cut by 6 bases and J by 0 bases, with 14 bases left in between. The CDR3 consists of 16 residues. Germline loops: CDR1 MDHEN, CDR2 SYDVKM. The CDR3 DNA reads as TGTGCCAGCAGCCACCTCGACTTCGCGAACACCGGGGAGCTGTTTTTT. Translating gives CASSHLDFANTGELFF.

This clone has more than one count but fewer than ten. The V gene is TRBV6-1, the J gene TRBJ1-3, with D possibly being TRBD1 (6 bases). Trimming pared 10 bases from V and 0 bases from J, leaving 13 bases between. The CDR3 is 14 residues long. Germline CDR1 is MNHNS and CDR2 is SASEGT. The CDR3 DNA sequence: TGTGCCATCTATAGACAGGACTCTGGAAACACCATATATTTT. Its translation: CAIYRQDSGNTIYF.

The CDR3 nucleotides are TGTGCCAGCGGACAGTTGCCAGATACGCAGTATTTT. Translated, it gives CASGQLPDTQYF. V and J are TRBV12-5 and TRBJ2-3; D perhaps matches TRBD1 (6 bases). Germline V gene data show CDR1 as LGHNT and CDR2 as FRNRAP. The length of the CDR3 is 12 residues.

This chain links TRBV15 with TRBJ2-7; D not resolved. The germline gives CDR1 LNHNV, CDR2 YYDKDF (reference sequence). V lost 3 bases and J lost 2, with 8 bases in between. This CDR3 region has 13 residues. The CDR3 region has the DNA TGTGCCACCAGCAGGCTAGGAACCTACGAGCAGTACTTC. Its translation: CATSRLGTYEQYF.

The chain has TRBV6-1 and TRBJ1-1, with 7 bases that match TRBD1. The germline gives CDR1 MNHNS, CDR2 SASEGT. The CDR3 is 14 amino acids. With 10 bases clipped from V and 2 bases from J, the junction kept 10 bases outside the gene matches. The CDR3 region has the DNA TGTGCCACCCGGGGGACAGACCCCAACACTGAAGCTTTCTTT. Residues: CATRGTDPNTEAFF.

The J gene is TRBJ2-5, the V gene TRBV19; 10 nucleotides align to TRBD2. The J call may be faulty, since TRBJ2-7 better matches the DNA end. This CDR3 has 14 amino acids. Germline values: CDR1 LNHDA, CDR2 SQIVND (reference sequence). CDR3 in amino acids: CASSRGLASHEQYF. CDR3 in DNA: TGTGCCAGTAGTAGGGGACTAGCGTCCCACGAGCAGTACTTC.

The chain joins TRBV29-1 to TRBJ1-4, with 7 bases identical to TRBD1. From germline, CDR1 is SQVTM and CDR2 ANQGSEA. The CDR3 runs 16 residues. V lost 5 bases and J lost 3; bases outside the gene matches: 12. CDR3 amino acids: CSVPRQGGSANEKLFF. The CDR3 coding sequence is TGCAGCGTTCCCCGACAGGGAGGATCGGCTAATGAAAAACTGTTTTTT.

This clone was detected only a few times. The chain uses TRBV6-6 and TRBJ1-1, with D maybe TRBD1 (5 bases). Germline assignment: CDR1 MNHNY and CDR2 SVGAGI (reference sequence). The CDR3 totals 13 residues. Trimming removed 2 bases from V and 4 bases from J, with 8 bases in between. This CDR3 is CASSYLGGTEAFF. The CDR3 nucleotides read TGTGCCAGCAGTTACCTCGGGGGCACTGAAGCTTTCTTT.

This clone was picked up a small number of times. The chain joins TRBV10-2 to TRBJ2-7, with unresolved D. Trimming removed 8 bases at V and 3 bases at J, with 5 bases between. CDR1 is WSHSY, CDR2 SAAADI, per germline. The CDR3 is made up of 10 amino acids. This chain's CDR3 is CASGDYEQYF. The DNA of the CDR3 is TGCGCCAGCGGAGACTACGAGCAGTACTTC.

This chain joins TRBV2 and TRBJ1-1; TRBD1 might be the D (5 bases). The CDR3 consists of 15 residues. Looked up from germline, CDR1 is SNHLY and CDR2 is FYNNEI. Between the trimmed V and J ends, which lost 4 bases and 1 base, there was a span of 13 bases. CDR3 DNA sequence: TGTGCCAGCAGTGGGGGTTGGGGGGGGAACACTGAAGCTTTCTTT. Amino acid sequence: CASSGGWGGNTEAFF.